The TCR beta chain under discussion was sequenced for a study of shared clonotypes between healthy human individuals. Study results and caveats: Sampling involved blood alone; tissue repertoires likely differ.

Researchers divided each subset's genomic DNA evenly across several immunoSEQ plates. Only in-frame clones appear in the TCRdb table, and some are missing; sequencing was by immunoSEQ multiplex PCR. The top ten clones hold 0.37% of a sample with 2 million to 2.5 million clones, under 95% of them seen once. This clone was counted a single time. As yet, its antigen is unknown. V was clipped by 2 bases and J by 5 bases, with 15 bases between them. The CDR3 consists of 15 residues. Germline V gene lookup returns CDR1 MDHEN and CDR2 SYDVKM. This sequence was found in a man in his late teens or twenties in good health. Some clones in this sample may be carry-over from other donors' samples. This sequence joins TRBV28 and TRBJ1-1; D perhaps matches TRBD1 (5 bases). Sequencing was performed on naive CD4+ T cells from PBMCs. Documented subset: CD45RA+ positively selected. The CDR3 DNA reads as TGTGCCAGCAGTTTAATCGCAGGGATGGCGACTGAAGCTTTCTTT. This encodes CASSLIAGMATEAFF.